A selection of T cell receptor beta chains follows, all from one sample in a study of cytomegalovirus exposure and HLA in healthy donors. Some clones are missing from TCRdb's copy, which holds only in-frame ones; the method was immunoSEQ multiplex PCR. This sample has around 190,000 clones, with roughly 80% found just once. The sample taken for sequencing was PBMCs. These receptors originate from a woman aged 45-65 years in good health and CMV-seronegative. The conserved cysteine and the conserved F or W are not part of the CDR3 here.

V gene: TRBV5-8; CDR3 protein: ASSLASVSLGVTGELF
V gene: TRBV7-2; CDR3 protein: ASSLARLAASTDTQY
V gene: TRBV4-3; CDR3 protein: ASSPTTSGLGEQY
V gene: TRBV5-1; CDR3 protein: ASSRTPGNTEAF
V gene: TRBV7-9; CDR3 protein: SSSLGQIYEQY
V gene: TRBV6-5; CDR3 protein: ASSYLVTGNTGELF
V gene: TRBV4-3; CDR3 protein: ASSHERSSYEQY
V gene: TRBV18; CDR3 protein: ASSPSGTGGRGATEAF
V gene: TRBV18; CDR3 protein: ASSPELGSYEQY
V gene: TRBV9; CDR3 protein: ASSADRVTEAF
V gene: TRBV5-6; CDR3 protein: ASSSRWTGGRNYGYT
V gene: TRBV7-9; CDR3 protein: ASRYGRGHQY
V gene: TRBV6-6; CDR3 protein: ASSYEEGLKNIQY
V gene: TRBV6-5; CDR3 protein: ASTHRGPNTEAF
V gene: TRBV18; CDR3 protein: ASSPAGGTTDTQY
V gene: TRBV4-2; CDR3 protein: ASSPRGEGAKEQY
V gene: TRBV7-2; CDR3 protein: ASSPDRPHSTDTQY
V gene: TRBV28; CDR3 protein: ASSYPRGEGTDTQY
V gene: TRBV4-2; CDR3 protein: ASSQDQAASEAF
V gene: TRBV29-1; CDR3 protein: SSSWNTEAF
V gene: TRBV5-4; CDR3 protein: ASSLGSDRGRGYGYT
V gene: TRBV4-2; CDR3 protein: ASSQGGLTTGELF
V gene: TRBV6-1; CDR3 protein: ASSEGVGVNQPQH
V gene: TRBV9; CDR3 protein: ASSVVLGARNEQF
V gene: TRBV5-1; CDR3 protein: ASSSGLAGGAKNIQY
V gene: TRBV7-9; CDR3 protein: ASSSWTGGSYEQY
V gene: TRBV10-2; CDR3 protein: ASSEYREGAQY
V gene: TRBV10-3; CDR3 protein: AISGRGLAGQETQY